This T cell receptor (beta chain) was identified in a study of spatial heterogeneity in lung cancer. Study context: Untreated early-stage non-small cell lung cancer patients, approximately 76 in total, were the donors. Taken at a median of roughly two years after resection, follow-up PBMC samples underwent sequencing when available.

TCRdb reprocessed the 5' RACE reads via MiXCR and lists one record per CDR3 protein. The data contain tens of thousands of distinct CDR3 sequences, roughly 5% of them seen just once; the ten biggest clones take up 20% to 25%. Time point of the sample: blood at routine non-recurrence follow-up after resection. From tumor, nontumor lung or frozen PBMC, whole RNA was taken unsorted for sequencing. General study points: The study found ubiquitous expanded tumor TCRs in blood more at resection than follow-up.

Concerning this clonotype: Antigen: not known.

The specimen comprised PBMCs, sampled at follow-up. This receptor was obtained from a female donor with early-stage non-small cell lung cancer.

CDR3 coding DNA: TGCAGCGGCGAAGGACAGGGGGCCACTGAAGCTTTCTTT. Its protein is CSGEGQGATEAFF. V and J are TRBV29-1 and TRBJ1-1; 11 bases are shared with TRBD1. This CDR3 comprises 13 residues. The V and J ends lost 7 bases and 4 bases, in that order; junction bases with no gene match: 5. CDR1 is SQVTM and CDR2 is ANQGSEA in the germline V gene.